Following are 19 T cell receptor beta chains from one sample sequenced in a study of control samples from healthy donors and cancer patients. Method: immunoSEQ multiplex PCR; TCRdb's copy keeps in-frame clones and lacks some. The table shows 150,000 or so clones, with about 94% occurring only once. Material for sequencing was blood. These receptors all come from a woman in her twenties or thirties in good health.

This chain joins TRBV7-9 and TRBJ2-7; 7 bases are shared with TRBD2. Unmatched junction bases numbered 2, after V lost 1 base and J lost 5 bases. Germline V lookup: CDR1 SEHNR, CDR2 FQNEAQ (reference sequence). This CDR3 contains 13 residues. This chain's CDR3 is CASSLGTRNEQYF. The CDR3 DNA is TGTGCCAGCAGCTTAGGGACTAGGAACGAGCAGTACTTC.

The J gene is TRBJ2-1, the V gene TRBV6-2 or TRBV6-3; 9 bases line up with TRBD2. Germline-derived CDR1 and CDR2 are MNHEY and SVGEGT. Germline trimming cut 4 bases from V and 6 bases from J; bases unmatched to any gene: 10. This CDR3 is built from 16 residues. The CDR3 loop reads CASSLNPGLALNEQFF. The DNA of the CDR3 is TGTGCCAGCAGTTTAAATCCGGGACTAGCCCTCAATGAGCAGTTCTTC.

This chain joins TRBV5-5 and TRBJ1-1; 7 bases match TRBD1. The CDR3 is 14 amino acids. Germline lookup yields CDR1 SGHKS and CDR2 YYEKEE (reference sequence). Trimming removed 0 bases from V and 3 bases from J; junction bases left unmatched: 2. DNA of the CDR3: TGTGCCAGCAGCTTGGGACAGGGATACACTGAAGCTTTCTTT. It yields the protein CASSLGQGYTEAFF.

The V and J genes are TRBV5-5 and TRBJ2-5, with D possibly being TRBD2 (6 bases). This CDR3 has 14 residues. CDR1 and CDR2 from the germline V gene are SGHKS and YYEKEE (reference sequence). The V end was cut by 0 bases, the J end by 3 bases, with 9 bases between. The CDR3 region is CASSLDPGEETQYF. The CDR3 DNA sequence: TGTGCCAGCAGCTTGGATCCGGGAGAAGAGACCCAGTACTTC.

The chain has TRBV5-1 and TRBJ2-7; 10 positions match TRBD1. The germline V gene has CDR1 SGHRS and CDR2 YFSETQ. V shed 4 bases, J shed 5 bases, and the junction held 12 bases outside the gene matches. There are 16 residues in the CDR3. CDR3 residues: CASSHPRDRGEHEQYF. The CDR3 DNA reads TGCGCCAGCAGCCACCCCCGGGACAGGGGAGAACACGAGCAGTACTTC.

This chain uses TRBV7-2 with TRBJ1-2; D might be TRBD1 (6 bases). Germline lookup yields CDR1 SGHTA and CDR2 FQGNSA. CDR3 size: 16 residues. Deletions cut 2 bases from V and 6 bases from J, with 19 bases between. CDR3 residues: CASSLRLVWGADGYTF. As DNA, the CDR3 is TGTGCCAGCAGCTTAAGGCTGGTTTGGGGGGCGGATGGCTACACCTTC.

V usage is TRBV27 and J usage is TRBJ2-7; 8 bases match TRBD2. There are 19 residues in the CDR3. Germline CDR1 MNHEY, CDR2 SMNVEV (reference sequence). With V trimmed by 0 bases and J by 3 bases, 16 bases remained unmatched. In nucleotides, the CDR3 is TGTGCCAGCAGTTTATCGGGTAGTCCAGGGTCTAGCGGGCGCTACGAGCAGTACTTC. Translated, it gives CASSLSGSPGSSGRYEQYF.

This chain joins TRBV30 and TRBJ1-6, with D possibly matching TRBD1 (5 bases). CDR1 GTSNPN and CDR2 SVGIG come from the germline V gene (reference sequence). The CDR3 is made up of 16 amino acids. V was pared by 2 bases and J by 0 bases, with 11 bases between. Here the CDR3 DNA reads TGTGCCTGGAGTACAGGCATTAGCTCCTATAATTCACCCCTCCACTTT. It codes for CAWSTGISSYNSPLHF.

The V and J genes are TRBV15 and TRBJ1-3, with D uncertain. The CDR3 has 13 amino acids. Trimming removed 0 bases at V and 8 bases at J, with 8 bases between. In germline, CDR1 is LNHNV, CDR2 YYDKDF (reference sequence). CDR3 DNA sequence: TGTGCCACCAGCAGAGAAGTAGGATACACCATATATTTT. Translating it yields CATSREVGYTIYF.

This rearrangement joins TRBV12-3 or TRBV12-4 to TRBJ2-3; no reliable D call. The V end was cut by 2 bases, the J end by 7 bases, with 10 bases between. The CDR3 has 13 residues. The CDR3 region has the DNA TGTGCCAGCAGTTTATGGACGAACTATACGCAGTATTTT. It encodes CASSLWTNYTQYF.

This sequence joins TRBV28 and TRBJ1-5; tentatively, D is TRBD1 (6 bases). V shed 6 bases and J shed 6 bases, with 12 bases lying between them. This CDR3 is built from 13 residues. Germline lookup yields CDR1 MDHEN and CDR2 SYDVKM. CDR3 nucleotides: TGTGCCAGCAGGACAGGCTCATCTCAGCCCCAGCATTTT. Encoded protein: CASRTGSSQPQHF. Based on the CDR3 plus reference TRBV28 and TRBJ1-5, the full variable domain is DVKVTQSSRYLVKRTGEKVFLECVQDMDHENMFWYRQDPGLGLRLIYFSYDVKMKEKGDIPEGYSVSREKKERFSLILESASTNQTSMYLCASRTGSSQPQHFGDGTRLSIL.

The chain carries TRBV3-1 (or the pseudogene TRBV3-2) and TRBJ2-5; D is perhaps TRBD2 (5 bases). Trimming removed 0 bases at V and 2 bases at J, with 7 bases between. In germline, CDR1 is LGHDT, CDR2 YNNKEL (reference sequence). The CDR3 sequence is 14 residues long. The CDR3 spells CASSQDEGQETQYF. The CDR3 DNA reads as TGTGCCAGCAGCCAAGATGAGGGTCAAGAGACCCAGTACTTC.

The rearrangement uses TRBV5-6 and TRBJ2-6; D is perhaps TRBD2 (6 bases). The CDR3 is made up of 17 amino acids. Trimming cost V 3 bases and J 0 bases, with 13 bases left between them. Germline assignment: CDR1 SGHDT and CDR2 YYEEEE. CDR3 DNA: TGTGCCAGCAGCTCCGCGGGACGGTACTCTGGGGCCAACGTCCTGACTTTC. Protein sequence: CASSSAGRYSGANVLTF.

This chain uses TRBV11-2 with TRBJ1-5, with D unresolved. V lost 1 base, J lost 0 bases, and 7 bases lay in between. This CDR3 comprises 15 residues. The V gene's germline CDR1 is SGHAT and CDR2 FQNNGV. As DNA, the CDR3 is TGTGCCAGCAGCTTAGGGACGGGTAGCAATCAGCCCCAGCATTTT. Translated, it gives CASSLGTGSNQPQHF.

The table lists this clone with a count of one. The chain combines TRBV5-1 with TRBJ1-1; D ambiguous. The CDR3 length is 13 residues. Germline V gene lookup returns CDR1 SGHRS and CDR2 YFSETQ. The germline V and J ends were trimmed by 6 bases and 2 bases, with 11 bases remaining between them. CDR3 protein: CASKRDINTEAFF. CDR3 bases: TGCGCCAGCAAGAGAGATATCAACACTGAAGCTTTCTTT.

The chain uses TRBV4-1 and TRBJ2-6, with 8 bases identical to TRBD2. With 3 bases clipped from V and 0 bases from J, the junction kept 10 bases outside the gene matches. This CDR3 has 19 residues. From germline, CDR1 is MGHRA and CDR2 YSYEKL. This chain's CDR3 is CASSHLPGTRDSGANVLTF. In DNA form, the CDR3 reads TGCGCCAGCAGCCACTTACCCGGGACTAGGGACTCTGGGGCCAACGTCCTGACTTTC.

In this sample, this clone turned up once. The CDR3 sequence: CASSAHRDSNEQFF. DNA for the CDR3: TGTGCCAGCAGCGCCCATCGGGACAGCAATGAGCAGTTCTTC. The chain carries TRBV7-3 and TRBJ2-1, with 7 bases aligning to TRBD1. In germline, CDR1 is SGHTA, CDR2 FQGTGA. CDR3 length: 14 amino acids. V trimming: 5 bases; J trimming: 6 bases; junction bases outside the gene matches: 7.

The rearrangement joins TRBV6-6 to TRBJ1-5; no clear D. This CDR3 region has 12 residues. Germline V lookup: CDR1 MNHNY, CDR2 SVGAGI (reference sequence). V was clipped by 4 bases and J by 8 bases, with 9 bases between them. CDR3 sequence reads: CASSSVTEPQHF. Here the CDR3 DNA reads TGTGCCAGCAGTTCTGTAACCGAGCCCCAGCATTTT.

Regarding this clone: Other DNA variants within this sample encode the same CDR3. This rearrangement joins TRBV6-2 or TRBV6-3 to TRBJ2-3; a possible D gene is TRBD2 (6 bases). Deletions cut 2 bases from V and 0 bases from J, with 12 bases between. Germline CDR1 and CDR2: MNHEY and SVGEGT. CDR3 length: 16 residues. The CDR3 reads CASSYGGRPSTDTQYF. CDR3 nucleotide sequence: TGTGCCAGCAGTTACGGGGGGAGACCTAGCACAGATACGCAGTATTTT.